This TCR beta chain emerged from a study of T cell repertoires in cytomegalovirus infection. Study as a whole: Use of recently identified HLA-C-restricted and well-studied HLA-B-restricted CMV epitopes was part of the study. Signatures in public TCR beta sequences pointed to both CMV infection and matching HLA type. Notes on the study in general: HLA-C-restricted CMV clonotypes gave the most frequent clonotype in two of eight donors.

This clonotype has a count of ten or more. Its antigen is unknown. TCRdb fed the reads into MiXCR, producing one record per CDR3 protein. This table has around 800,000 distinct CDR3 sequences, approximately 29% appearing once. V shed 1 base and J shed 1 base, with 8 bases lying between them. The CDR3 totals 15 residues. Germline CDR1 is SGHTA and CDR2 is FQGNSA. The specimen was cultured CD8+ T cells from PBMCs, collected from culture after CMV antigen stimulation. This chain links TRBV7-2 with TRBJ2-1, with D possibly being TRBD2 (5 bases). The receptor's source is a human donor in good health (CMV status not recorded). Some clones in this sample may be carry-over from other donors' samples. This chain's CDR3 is CASSLVEGSYNEQFF. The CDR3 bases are TGTGCCAGCAGCTTAGTTGAGGGTTCCTACAATGAGCAGTTCTTC.